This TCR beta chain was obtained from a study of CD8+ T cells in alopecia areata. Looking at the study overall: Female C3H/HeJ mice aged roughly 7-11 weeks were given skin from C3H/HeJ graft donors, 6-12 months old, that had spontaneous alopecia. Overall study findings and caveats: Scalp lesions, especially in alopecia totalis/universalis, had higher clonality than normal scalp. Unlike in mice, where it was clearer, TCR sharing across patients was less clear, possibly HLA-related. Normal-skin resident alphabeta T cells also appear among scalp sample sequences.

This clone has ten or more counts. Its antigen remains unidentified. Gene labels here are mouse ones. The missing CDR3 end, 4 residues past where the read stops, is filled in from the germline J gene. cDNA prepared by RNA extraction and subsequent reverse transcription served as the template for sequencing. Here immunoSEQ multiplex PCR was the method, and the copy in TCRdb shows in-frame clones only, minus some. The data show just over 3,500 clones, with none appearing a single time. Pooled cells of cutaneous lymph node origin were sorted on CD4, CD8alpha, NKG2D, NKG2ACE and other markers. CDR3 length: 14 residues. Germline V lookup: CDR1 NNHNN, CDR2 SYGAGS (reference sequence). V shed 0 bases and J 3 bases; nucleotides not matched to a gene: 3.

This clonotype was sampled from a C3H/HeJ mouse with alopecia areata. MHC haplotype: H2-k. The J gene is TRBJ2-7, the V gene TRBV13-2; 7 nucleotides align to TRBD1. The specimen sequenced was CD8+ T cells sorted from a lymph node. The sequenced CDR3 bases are TGTGCCAGCGGTGATGGGGGACAGCACTAT. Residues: CASGDGGQHY. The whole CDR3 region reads CASGDGGQHYEQYF.